Included here is one T cell receptor (beta chain) sequence, with context. Clones were sequenced by immunoSEQ multiplex PCR, and TCRdb holds only the in-frame ones, with some missing. The profile covers approximately 73,000 clones, with approximately 96% appearing a single time and roughly 0.35% taken by the ten largest. The germline V and J ends were trimmed by 7 bases and 2 bases, with 15 bases remaining between them. Germline V gene lookup returns CDR1 LNHDA and CDR2 SQIVND (reference sequence). The CDR3 is 14 residues long. This entry comes from a study of technical replicates of blood from a handful of donors.

The genes are TRBV19 and TRBJ2-7, with a weak D call TRBD1 (6 bases). This receptor was taken from a human donor in good health. The sequenced sample consisted of T cells isolated from PBMCs. CDR3 sequence (DNA): TGTGCCAGTACGATGACAGGCGCTACCTACGAGCAGTACTTC. Translation gives CASTMTGATYEQYF.